This entry lists 31 T cell receptor beta chains sequenced from one sample in a study of blood T cell repertoires in COVID-19. The table came from immunoSEQ multiplex PCR; TCRdb's copy has only in-frame clones and leaves some out. Among about 270,000 clones, roughly nine tenths were seen once, and the ten largest hold 1.5% to 2%. The sequenced material came from peripheral blood. The receptors originated from a woman in her sixties or seventies who had recovered from COVID-19.

This chain links TRBV3-1 (or the pseudogene TRBV3-2) with TRBJ2-1, with TRBD1 matching 10 bases. Per germline, CDR1 LGHDT and CDR2 YNNKEL (reference sequence). Germline trimming cut 4 bases from V and 5 bases from J; bases unmatched to any gene: 5. The CDR3 runs 15 residues. CDR3 nucleotides: TGTGCCAGCAGCCGGGGACAGGGGTTTGACAATGAGCAGTTCTTC. Translating gives CASSRGQGFDNEQFF.

The gene calls are TRBV6-5 and TRBJ2-7; 10 positions match TRBD2. The CDR3 is 15 amino acids. After removal of 2 bases from V and 3 bases from J, the junction contained 4 bases not matched to a gene. Germline CDR1 and CDR2: MNHEY and SVGAGI. The CDR3 bases are TGTGCCAGCAGTTACAGAGCGGGGGGGCTCTACGAGCAGTACTTC. Translated, it gives CASSYRAGGLYEQYF.

This chain joins TRBV5-6 and TRBJ2-7, with D possibly matching TRBD1 (6 bases). The CDR3 spans 14 residues. V lost 4 bases to trimming and J lost 2 bases, with 13 bases between them. Germline V gives CDR1 SGHDT, CDR2 YYEEEE. Here the CDR3 reads CASSPTGYAYEQYF. CDR3 nucleotides: TGTGCCAGCAGCCCGACAGGATACGCCTACGAGCAGTACTTC.

V gene TRBV19 combines with J gene TRBJ2-1; the match to TRBD2 covers 7 bases. V shed 2 bases, J shed 10 bases, and the junction held 11 bases outside the gene matches. The CDR3 sequence is 15 residues long. Germline CDR1 reads LNHDA; CDR2 reads SQIVND (reference sequence). The CDR3 here is CASSIYQGEGAEQFF. CDR3 in DNA: TGTGCCAGTAGTATATATCAAGGGGAGGGAGCGGAGCAGTTCTTC.

The rearrangement joins TRBV19 to TRBJ1-6; TRBD1 agrees at 7 bases. The length of the CDR3 is 14 residues. Germline-derived CDR1 and CDR2 are LNHDA and SQIVND (reference sequence). Trimming took 3 bases from V and 10 from J; bases not matched to a gene: 6. The CDR3 is CASSMTGTGSPLHF. The CDR3 nucleotides are TGTGCCAGTAGTATGACAGGGACGGGATCACCCCTCCACTTT.

In its sample, this clone was seen a few times. The gene calls are TRBV27 and TRBJ2-7; D gene unclear. With 6 bases removed from V and 9 bases from J, the gap between germline ends came to 18 bases. There are 13 residues in the CDR3. Looked up from germline, CDR1 is MNHEY and CDR2 is SMNVEV (reference sequence). The CDR3 protein is CASSPSYYERQYF. CDR3 sequence (DNA): TGTGCCAGCAGCCCTAGTTATTACGAAAGGCAGTACTTC.

The chain carries TRBV28 and TRBJ2-6; 10 bases map to TRBD1. The V gene's germline CDR1 is MDHEN and CDR2 SYDVKM. The CDR3 extends over 17 amino acids. The ends lost 11 bases at V and 1 base at J; junction bases unmatched: 11. This chain's CDR3 is CAVGGRDRGSGANVLTF. CDR3 in DNA: TGTGCCGTTGGAGGGCGGGACAGGGGTTCTGGGGCCAACGTCCTGACTTTC. Variable domain in full (rest from reference TRBV28 and TRBJ2-6): DVKVTQSSRYLVKRTGEKVFLECVQDMDHENMFWYRQDPGLGLRLIYFSYDVKMKEKGDIPEGYSVSREKKERFSLILESASTNQTSMYLCAVGGRDRGSGANVLTFGAGSRLTVL.

In this sample, this clone turned up once. The V gene is TRBV5-6, the J gene TRBJ1-3; D might be TRBD1 (6 bases). Trimming took off 5 bases at V and 0 bases at J, with 9 bases between the two ends. The length of the CDR3 is 14 residues. Looked up from germline, CDR1 is SGHDT and CDR2 is YYEEEE. The CDR3 sequence is CASRLQGSGNTIYF. CDR3 DNA sequence: TGTGCCAGCAGATTACAGGGCTCTGGAAACACCATATATTTT.

The gene calls are TRBV6-5 and TRBJ2-1, with 16 bases that match TRBD2. Trimming at V came to 8 bases and at J to 15 bases, leaving 16 bases not matched to a gene. This CDR3 has 16 residues. The germline CDR1 and CDR2 sequences are MNHEY and SVGAGI. CDR3 loop: CASGSLPGLAGGPRFF. CDR3 bases: TGTGCCAGCGGTTCACTACCGGGACTAGCGGGGGGGCCACGGTTCTTC.

The rearrangement links TRBV2 to TRBJ1-2; D possibly corresponds to TRBD1 (5 bases). The length of the CDR3 is 14 residues. Germline V CDR1 and CDR2: SNHLY, FYNNEI. Between the trimmed V and J ends, which lost 6 bases and 9 bases, there was a span of 20 bases. The CDR3 reads CASRGPGVTMRYTF. CDR3 bases: TGTGCCAGCAGGGGGCCGGGAGTGACTATGCGCTACACCTTC.

This clone was found many times. The chain links TRBV5-1 to TRBJ2-5, with 8 positions matching TRBD1. The CDR3 consists of 15 residues. The trim removed 4 bases at V and 1 base at J, leaving 6 bases unmatched. CDR1 SGHRS and CDR2 YFSETQ come from the germline V gene. CDR3 in amino acids: CASSQQGAPQETQYF. The CDR3 coding sequence is TGCGCCAGCAGCCAGCAGGGGGCGCCCCAAGAGACCCAGTACTTC.

The V gene is TRBV4-2, the J gene TRBJ1-1; D is unclear. There are 15 residues in the CDR3. CDR1 and CDR2 from the germline V gene are LGHNA and YNFKEQ. V was pared by 3 bases and J by 3 bases, with 14 bases between. CDR3 loop: CASSHSRGYHTEAFF. The CDR3 nucleotides are TGTGCCAGCAGCCATTCTCGGGGTTATCACACTGAAGCTTTCTTT.

The chain employs TRBV5-1 and TRBJ2-7; D gene unclear. From germline, CDR1 is SGHRS and CDR2 YFSETQ. The germline V and J ends were trimmed by 0 bases and 6 bases, with 13 bases remaining between them. This CDR3 has 14 residues. Written as DNA, the CDR3 is TGCGCCAGCAGCTTGGTTGAACTACCAAGCGAGCAGTACTTC. Translated, it gives CASSLVELPSEQYF.

The chain links TRBV5-4 to TRBJ2-7, with 9 bases that match TRBD2. CDR3 length equals 15 residues. From germline, CDR1 is SGHNT and CDR2 YYREEE (reference sequence). V lost 4 bases to trimming and J lost 2 bases; unmatched junction nucleotides: 7. DNA for the CDR3: TGTGCCAGCAGCAGTAGCGGGGGAGGGACCTACGAGCAGTACTTC. It is translated as CASSSSGGGTYEQYF.

This clone was detected a few times. The genes are TRBV6-4 and TRBJ1-3; D ambiguous. Trimming took 8 bases from V and 0 from J, leaving 8 bases between them. Germline assignment: CDR1 MRHNA and CDR2 SNTAGT. The CDR3 loop spans 13 amino acids. CDR3 sequence (DNA): TGTGCCAGCGGACTGAACTCTGGAAACACCATATATTTT. It specifies CASGLNSGNTIYF.

This chain uses TRBV5-1 with TRBJ2-1, with 7 bases identical to TRBD2. Per the germline V gene, CDR1 is SGHRS and CDR2 is YFSETQ. V shed 0 bases, J shed 4 bases, and the junction held 7 bases outside the gene matches. This CDR3 spans 16 amino acids. This chain's CDR3 is CASSLGGTTDYNEQFF. For the CDR3, the DNA is TGCGCCAGCAGCTTGGGAGGGACTACCGATTACAATGAGCAGTTCTTC.

The chain couples TRBV6-5 to TRBJ2-3, with 7 positions matching TRBD1. The CDR3 sequence is 13 residues long. Trimming cost V 6 bases and J 2 bases; bases outside gene matches: 2. CDR1 and CDR2 from the germline V gene are MNHEY and SVGAGI. CDR3 nucleotide sequence: TGTGCCAGCAGACAGGGGTCCACAGATACGCAGTATTTT. Amino acids: CASRQGSTDTQYF.

The chain is built from TRBV5-1 and TRBJ1-4, with D possibly matching TRBD1 (5 bases). CDR1 and CDR2 from the germline V gene are SGHRS and YFSETQ. Trimming left V 0 bases short and J 11 bases short, with 20 bases between. This CDR3 contains 16 residues. CDR3 sequence: CASSLAGGDGGGKLFF. The CDR3 coding sequence is TGCGCCAGCAGCTTGGCCGGAGGGGATGGGGGAGGCAAACTGTTTTTT.

This clone has just one count. This chain links TRBV4-1 with TRBJ1-1; 7 bases match TRBD1. Germline assignment: CDR1 MGHRA and CDR2 YSYEKL. The CDR3 length is 13 residues. The junction had 4 bases not matched to a gene; V was cut back by 6 bases and J by 3 bases. The CDR3 loop reads CASSRGQDTEAFF. DNA of the CDR3: TGCGCCAGCAGTCGCGGACAGGACACTGAAGCTTTCTTT.

The table lists this clone with a count of one. The rearrangement links TRBV5-5 to TRBJ1-5; 9 nucleotides align to TRBD1. V shed 4 bases and J 8 bases; nucleotides not matched to a gene: 10. Per germline, CDR1 SGHKS and CDR2 YYEKEE (reference sequence). The CDR3 sequence is 15 residues long. CDR3 region: CASSLQGAPGEPQHF. The CDR3 DNA follows: TGTGCCAGCAGCCTACAGGGGGCTCCGGGAGAGCCCCAGCATTTT.

V is TRBV28 and J is TRBJ1-2, with D hard to call. CDR3 size: 12 residues. The germline V and J ends were trimmed by 8 bases and 3 bases, with 10 bases remaining between them. Germline CDR1 MDHEN, CDR2 SYDVKM. The CDR3 nucleotides are TGTGCCAGCTCCTGGGCCCACTATGGCTACACCTTC. Amino acids: CASSWAHYGYTF.

The V and J genes are TRBV5-1 and TRBJ2-7, with 7 nucleotides matching TRBD1. The CDR3 totals 15 residues. In germline, CDR1 is SGHRS, CDR2 YFSETQ. J lost 1 base, V lost 4 bases, and 8 bases had no gene match. CDR3 loop: CASSTRDSSSYEQYF. The CDR3, as DNA: TGCGCCAGCAGCACCCGGGACAGTTCTTCCTACGAGCAGTACTTC.

V and J are TRBV19 and TRBJ1-6, with TRBD1 as a possible D gene (5 bases). The V end lost 9 bases, the J end lost 0 bases, and 12 bases lay between the germline ends. CDR1 is LNHDA, CDR2 SQIVND, per germline (reference sequence). This CDR3 comprises 15 residues. The CDR3 is CARPRDSSYNSPLHF. The DNA of the CDR3 is TGTGCCAGACCGCGCGACAGCTCCTATAATTCACCCCTCCACTTT. The variable domain in full, completed from reference TRBV19 and TRBJ1-6, reads DGGITQSPKYLFRKEGQNVTLSCEQNLNHDAMYWYRQDPGQGLRLIYYSQIVNDFQKGDIAEGYSVSREKKESFPLTVTSAQKNPTAFYLCARPRDSSYNSPLHFGNGTRLTVT.

The chain's CDR3 is CASSQDAGLYGYTF. CDR3 DNA sequence: TGTGCCAGCAGCCAAGATGCGGGGTTATATGGCTACACCTTC. The gene calls are TRBV4-2 and TRBJ1-2; D is unclear. Looked up from germline, CDR1 is LGHNA and CDR2 is YNFKEQ. The CDR3 totals 14 residues. V dropped 0 bases and J dropped 5 bases, with 10 bases sitting between them.

The chain is built from TRBV6-5 and TRBJ2-2; 7 bases fit TRBD1. CDR1 and CDR2 (germline): MNHEY, SVGAGI. This CDR3 has 13 residues. V was clipped by 7 bases and J by 7 bases; unmatched bases: 6. CDR3 coding DNA: TGTGCCAGCACAAGACAGGGTGACGGGGAGCTGTTTTTT. This codes for CASTRQGDGELFF.

The chain carries TRBV24-1 and TRBJ2-2; D possibly corresponds to TRBD1 (5 bases). Trimming cost V 1 base and J 2 bases, with 16 bases left between them. There are 18 residues in the CDR3. Germline V gene lookup returns CDR1 KGHDR and CDR2 SFDVKD. The CDR3 loop reads CATSDFLSVGQNTGELFF. The CDR3 region has the DNA TGTGCCACCAGTGATTTTTTGTCGGTCGGACAAAACACCGGGGAGCTGTTTTTT.

V usage is TRBV29-1 and J usage is TRBJ2-1; D is unclear. Germline CDR1 reads SQVTM; CDR2 reads ANQGSEA. Trimming removed 0 bases from V and 4 bases from J, with 7 bases in between. The CDR3 loop spans 13 amino acids. The CDR3: CSVEDPPYNEQFF. The CDR3 region has the DNA TGCAGCGTTGAAGATCCTCCGTACAATGAGCAGTTCTTC.

The chain carries TRBV28 and TRBJ2-3; possibly TRBD1 for D (6 bases). Trimming took off 7 bases at V and 6 bases at J, with 32 bases between the two ends. The CDR3 sequence is 19 residues long. Germline V gene data show CDR1 as MDHEN and CDR2 as SYDVKM. This CDR3 reads CASTPLATRGFHRKDTQYF. As DNA, the CDR3 is TGTGCCAGCACCCCCCTGGCGACCAGGGGATTCCACCGAAAGGATACGCAGTATTTT.

With regard to this clone: This CDR3 is also generated by other DNA sequences in the sample. V gene TRBV28 combines with J gene TRBJ1-5, with D perhaps matching TRBD1 (5 bases). CDR1 is MDHEN, CDR2 SYDVKM, per germline. V lost 8 bases, J lost 4 bases, and 9 bases lay in between. The CDR3 runs 12 residues. The CDR3 DNA reads TGTGCCAGCTCGGGGGGAAATCAGCCCCAGCATTTT. Translation: CASSGGNQPQHF.

J is TRBJ1-5 and V is TRBV5-1, with D unresolved. The V end lost 0 bases, the J end lost 4 bases, and 11 bases lay between the germline ends. This CDR3 has 15 amino acids. Germline V CDR1 and CDR2: SGHRS, YFSETQ. This CDR3 is CASSLGEVPNQPQHF. The CDR3 nucleotides read TGCGCCAGCAGCTTGGGGGAGGTCCCTAATCAGCCCCAGCATTTT.

A single count supports this clone. Other DNA variants within this sample encode the same CDR3. The chain uses TRBV5-6 and TRBJ1-5, with 9 positions matching TRBD1. Germline loops: CDR1 SGHDT, CDR2 YYEEEE. With 4 bases clipped from V and 7 bases from J, the junction kept 6 bases outside the gene matches. The CDR3 is 14 residues long. The CDR3 loop is CASSLRQGGQPQHF. The CDR3 region has the DNA TGTGCCAGCAGCCTCCGACAGGGGGGACAGCCCCAGCATTTT.